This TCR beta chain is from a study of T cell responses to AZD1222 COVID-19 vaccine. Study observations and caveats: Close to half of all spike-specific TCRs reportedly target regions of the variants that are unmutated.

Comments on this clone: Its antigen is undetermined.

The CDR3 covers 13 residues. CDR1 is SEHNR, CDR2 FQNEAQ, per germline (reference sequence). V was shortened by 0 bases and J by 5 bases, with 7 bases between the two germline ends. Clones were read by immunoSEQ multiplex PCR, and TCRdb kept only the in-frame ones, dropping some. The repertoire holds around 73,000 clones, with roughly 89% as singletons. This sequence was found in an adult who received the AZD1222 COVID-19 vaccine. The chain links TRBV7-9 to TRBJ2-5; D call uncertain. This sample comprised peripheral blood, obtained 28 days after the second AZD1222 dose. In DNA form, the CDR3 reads TGTGCCAGCAGCTTAGCGTCCTTTGAGACCCAGTACTTC. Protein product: CASSLASFETQYF.